This entry concerns a single T cell receptor (beta chain). The data are from a study of cytomegalovirus exposure and HLA in healthy donors. At sampling all donors were nominally healthy, likely with unrecorded immune exposures. The PCR ran on 60 Vbeta and 13 Jbeta primers. The method was immunoSEQ multiplex PCR; TCRdb's version includes in-frame clones alone and lacks a portion of them. The sample lists 100,000 to 140,000 clones; approximately 74% were seen once. The CDR3 runs 15 residues. Germline V gene lookup returns CDR1 SGHVS and CDR2 FQNEAQ. With 5 bases clipped from V and 11 bases from J, the junction kept 15 bases outside the gene matches.

What was sequenced was PBMCs. The origin of this receptor is a woman aged 40 to 55 in good health and CMV-seropositive. This chain connects TRBV7-8 to TRBJ1-1; 9 bases align to TRBD1. CDR3 residues: CASSQTRDRAIWAFF. CDR3 nucleotide sequence: TGTGCCAGCAGCCAAACCCGGGACAGGGCCATTTGGGCTTTCTTT.